This T cell receptor beta chain was sequenced in a study of shared clonotypes between healthy human individuals. At the level of the study: Aged 18 to 49, the donors were a couple of women and a few men.

This clone showed up just once. Its antigen remains unknown. With 8 bases removed from V and 4 bases from J, the gap between germline ends came to 18 bases. Germline V CDR1 and CDR2: MNHEY, SVGAGI. The CDR3 has 15 amino acids. The naive CD8 population came from CD45RO-negative cells selected for CCR7, without terminally differentiated effector memory CD45RA+ cells. Among the donors, all were Caucasian adults who lived in Nashville, Tennessee. Study conclusions and caveats: Clonotypes that were shared across a handful of donors made up roughly 5.2% of naive CD4 clonotypes.

Several immunoSEQ 96-well plates shared each subset's DNA, each plate a replicate. Assay: immunoSEQ multiplex PCR; the TCRdb copy retains only in-frame clones and omits some. Of some 2,100,000 clones in the sample, roughly 91% were seen once. The sequence derives from a man between 18 and 29 years old in good health. Some clones in this sample may be carry-over from other donors' samples. The chain combines TRBV6-5 with TRBJ2-1; a possible D gene is TRBD2 (6 bases). The sample comprised naive CD8+ T cells from PBMCs. The CDR3 DNA reads as TGTGCCAGCCAAACTCGGGAGAGCTATTACAATGAGCAGTTCTTC. It specifies CASQTRESYYNEQFF.